These 8 T cell receptor beta chains were all obtained from the same sample, sequenced in a study of blood T cells in healthy people across ages. Through a sample-barcoded 5' primer and a J-beta primer mix, a second PCR was run for roughly 7 to 11 cycles. One entry per CDR3 protein, called by TCRdb with MiXCR from the 5' RACE reads. The sample shows roughly 1.5 million distinct CDR3 sequences, 35% to 45% of them seen only once. Sequences were obtained from blood. Receptor source: a woman in her late teens or twenties in good health.

This clonotype was seen repeatedly, ten times or more. J is TRBJ1-1 and V is TRBV12-3 or TRBV12-4; the D is unclear. The length of the CDR3 is 13 residues. V was pared by 6 bases and J by 0 bases, with 8 bases between. Here the CDR3 DNA reads TGTGCCAGCAGCTTTGGTATGAACACTGAAGCTTTCTTT. It yields the protein CASSFGMNTEAFF.

The chain joins TRBV4-2 to TRBJ1-2, with D unresolved. The CDR3 has 15 amino acids. V lost 0 bases and J 8 bases, leaving 16 bases between the germline ends. Germline V CDR1 and CDR2: LGHNA, YNFKEQ. The CDR3 loop reads CASSQDLEAFGGYTF. As DNA, the CDR3 is TGTGCCAGCAGCCAAGATCTTGAGGCCTTCGGGGGCTACACCTTC.

The chain carries TRBV4-3 and TRBJ2-3; the D gene could be TRBD1 or TRBD2 (6 bases each). The CDR3 covers 16 residues. Germline CDR1 is LGHNA and CDR2 is YSLEER. Trimming took off 1 base at V and 4 bases at J, with 15 bases between the two ends. The CDR3 DNA reads TGCGCCAGCAGCCAAGCCCACCTGGGGGGCGCAGATACGCAGTATTTT. As protein: CASSQAHLGGADTQYF.

V and J are TRBV27 and TRBJ1-2; a weak D match, TRBD1 (5 bases). The V and J ends lost 2 bases and 4 bases respectively, with 14 bases between them. CDR3 length: 15 residues. Per germline, CDR1 MNHEY and CDR2 SMNVEV (reference sequence). CDR3 sequence reads: CASSLGGSLRYGYTF. In nucleotides, the CDR3 is TGTGCCAGCAGTTTAGGGGGGTCTCTCCGCTATGGCTACACCTTC.

This rearrangement joins TRBV9 to TRBJ2-7; no clear D. Trimming pared 0 bases from V and 5 bases from J, leaving 9 bases between. This CDR3 region has 13 residues. The germline CDR1 and CDR2 sequences are SGDLS and YYNGEE. CDR3 residues: CASSVDGLHEQYF. In DNA, the CDR3 is TGTGCCAGCAGCGTAGATGGCCTCCACGAGCAGTACTTC. The full variable domain, its missing parts supplied by reference TRBV9 and TRBJ2-7, is DSGVTQTPKHLITATGQRVTLRCSPRSGDLSVYWYQQSLDQGLQFLIQYYNGEERAKGNILERFSAQQFPDLHSELNLSSLELGDSALYFCASSVDGLHEQYFGPGTRLTVT.

The chain carries TRBV20-1 and TRBJ1-6, with D possibly matching TRBD1 (5 bases). This CDR3 has 14 residues. Trimming pared 0 bases from V and 6 bases from J, leaving 9 bases between. Germline V gene data show CDR1 as DFQATT and CDR2 as SNEGSKA (reference sequence). The CDR3 protein is CSARDPGRNSPLHF. CDR3 DNA: TGCAGTGCTAGAGATCCGGGACGTAATTCACCCCTCCACTTT.

This clonotype was picked up many times. The gene calls are TRBV7-9 and TRBJ2-7, with D perhaps given as TRBD1 or TRBD2 (5 bases each). The germline gives CDR1 SEHNR, CDR2 FQNEAQ (reference sequence). CDR3 size: 13 residues. Between the trimmed V and J ends, which lost 6 bases and 3 bases, there was a span of 12 bases. CDR3 coding DNA: TGTGCCAGCAGTCCGGGGCTTATCTACGAGCAGTACTTC. Translating it yields CASSPGLIYEQYF.

There are many counts of this clonotype. The rearrangement links TRBV10-3 to TRBJ2-7, with 8 bases matching TRBD1. Germline assignment: CDR1 ENHRY and CDR2 SYGVKD. Trimming took 4 bases from V and 0 from J; bases not matched to a gene: 5. The CDR3 runs to 15 residues. The CDR3 DNA follows: TGTGCCATCAGTGGGGGACAGGATAGCTCCTACGAGCAGTACTTC. Translation: CAISGGQDSSYEQYF.